This entry concerns a single T cell receptor (beta chain). This sample was included in a study of cytomegalovirus exposure and HLA in healthy donors. The CDR3 has 14 amino acids. V shed 5 bases and J shed 2 bases, with 12 bases lying between them. Germline values: CDR1 PRHDT, CDR2 FYEKMQ (reference sequence). 60 Vbeta and 13 Jbeta primers were used in PCR. In the source study's methods: Later, an analysis found roughly 80 million unique TCR beta chains, and 8.5 million to 12 million of these were shared. TCRdb's table, derived via immunoSEQ multiplex PCR, lists solely in-frame clones and lacks some. From that table come the V and J calls and clone size; the DNA was used to work out D and trimming. The data hold under 150,000 clones, with around 84% observed a single time.

The origin of this receptor is a man aged 45-65 years in good health and CMV-seronegative. The chain employs TRBV13 and TRBJ1-1; possible D gene TRBD1, 6 bases. The sample was PBMCs. The CDR3 nucleotides are TGTGCCAGCAGCCCCCGACAGGCAAACACTGAAGCTTTCTTT. It encodes CASSPRQANTEAFF.